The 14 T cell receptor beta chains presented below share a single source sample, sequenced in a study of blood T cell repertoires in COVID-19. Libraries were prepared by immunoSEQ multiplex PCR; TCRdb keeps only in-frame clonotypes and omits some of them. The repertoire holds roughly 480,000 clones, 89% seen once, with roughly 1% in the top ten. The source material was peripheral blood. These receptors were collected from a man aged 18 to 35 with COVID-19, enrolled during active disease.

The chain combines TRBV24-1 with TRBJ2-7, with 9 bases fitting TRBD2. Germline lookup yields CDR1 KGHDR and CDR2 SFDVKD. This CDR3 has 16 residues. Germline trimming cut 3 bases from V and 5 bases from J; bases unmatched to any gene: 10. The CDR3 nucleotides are TGTGCCACCAGTGATCAACGAGCGGGGGGTTCGGACGAGCAGTACTTC. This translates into CATSDQRAGGSDEQYF.

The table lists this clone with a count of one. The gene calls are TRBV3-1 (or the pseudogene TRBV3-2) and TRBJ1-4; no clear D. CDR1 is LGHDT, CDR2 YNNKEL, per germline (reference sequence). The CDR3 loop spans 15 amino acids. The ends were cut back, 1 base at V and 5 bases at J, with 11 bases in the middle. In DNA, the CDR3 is TGTGCCAGCAGCCAAGGTTCAGTCGTAAATGAAAAACTGTTTTTT. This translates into CASSQGSVVNEKLFF.

CDR3 in amino acids: CASSPVIAGGYTF. The CDR3 coding sequence is TGTGCCAGCAGCCCGGTGATTGCAGGTGGCTACACCTTC. The rearrangement uses TRBV11-2 and TRBJ1-2; D remains ambiguous. In germline, CDR1 is SGHAT, CDR2 FQNNGV. Trimming took 5 bases from V and 7 from J, leaving 14 bases between them. CDR3 length equals 13 residues.

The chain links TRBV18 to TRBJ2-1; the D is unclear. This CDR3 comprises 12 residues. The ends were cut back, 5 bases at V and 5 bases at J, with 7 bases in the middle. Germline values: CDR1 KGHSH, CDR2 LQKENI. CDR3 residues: CASSMSNNEQFF. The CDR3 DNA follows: TGTGCCAGCTCAATGTCTAACAATGAGCAGTTCTTC.

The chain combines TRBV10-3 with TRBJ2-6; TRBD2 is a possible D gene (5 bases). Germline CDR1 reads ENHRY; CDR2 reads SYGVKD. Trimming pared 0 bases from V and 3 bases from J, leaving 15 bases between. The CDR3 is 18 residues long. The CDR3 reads CAISESNLATGGANVLTF. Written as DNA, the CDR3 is TGTGCCATCAGTGAGTCGAACCTAGCTACTGGTGGGGCCAACGTCCTGACTTTC.

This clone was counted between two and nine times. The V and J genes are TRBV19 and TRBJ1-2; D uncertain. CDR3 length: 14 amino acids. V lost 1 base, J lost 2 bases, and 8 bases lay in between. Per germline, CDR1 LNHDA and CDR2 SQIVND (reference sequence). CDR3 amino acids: CASSIGFGNYGYTF. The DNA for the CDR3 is TGTGCCAGTAGTATAGGGTTCGGGAACTATGGCTACACCTTC.

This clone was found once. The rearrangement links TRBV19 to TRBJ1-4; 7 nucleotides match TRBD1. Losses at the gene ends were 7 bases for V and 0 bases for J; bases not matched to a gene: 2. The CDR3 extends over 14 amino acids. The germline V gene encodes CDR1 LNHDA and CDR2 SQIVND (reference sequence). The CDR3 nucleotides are TGTGCCAGTAAGGGGACAGCAACTAATGAAAAACTGTTTTTT. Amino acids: CASKGTATNEKLFF.

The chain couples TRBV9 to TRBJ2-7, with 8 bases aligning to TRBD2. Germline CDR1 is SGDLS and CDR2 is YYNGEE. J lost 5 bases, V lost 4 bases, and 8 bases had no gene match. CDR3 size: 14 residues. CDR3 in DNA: TGTGCCAGCAGCTTCTCCGGGACTAGTGACGAGCAGTACTTC. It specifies CASSFSGTSDEQYF.

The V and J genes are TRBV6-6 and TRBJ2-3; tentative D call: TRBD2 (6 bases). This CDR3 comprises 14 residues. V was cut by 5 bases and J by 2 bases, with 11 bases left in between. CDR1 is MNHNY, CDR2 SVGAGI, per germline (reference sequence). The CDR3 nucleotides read TGTGCCAGCAGTAGGGACTGGGACACAGATACGCAGTATTTT. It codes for CASSRDWDTDTQYF.

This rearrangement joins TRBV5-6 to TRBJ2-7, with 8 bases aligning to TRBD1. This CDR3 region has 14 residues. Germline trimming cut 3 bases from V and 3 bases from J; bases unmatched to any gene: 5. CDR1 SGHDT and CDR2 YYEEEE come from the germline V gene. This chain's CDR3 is CASSSGTGLYEQYF. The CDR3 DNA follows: TGTGCCAGCAGCTCCGGGACAGGCCTCTACGAGCAGTACTTC.

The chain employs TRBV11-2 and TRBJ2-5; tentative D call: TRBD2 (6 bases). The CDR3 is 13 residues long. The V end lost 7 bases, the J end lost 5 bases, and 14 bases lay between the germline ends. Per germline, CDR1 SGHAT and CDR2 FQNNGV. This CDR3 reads CASNGDWSETQYF. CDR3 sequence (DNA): TGTGCCAGCAATGGGGACTGGTCGGAGACCCAGTACTTC.

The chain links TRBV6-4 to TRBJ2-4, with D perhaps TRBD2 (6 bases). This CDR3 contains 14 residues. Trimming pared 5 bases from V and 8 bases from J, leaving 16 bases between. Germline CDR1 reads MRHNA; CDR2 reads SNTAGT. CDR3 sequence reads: CASSQDWGGDIQYF. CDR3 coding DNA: TGTGCCAGCAGTCAAGACTGGGGAGGAGACATTCAGTACTTC.

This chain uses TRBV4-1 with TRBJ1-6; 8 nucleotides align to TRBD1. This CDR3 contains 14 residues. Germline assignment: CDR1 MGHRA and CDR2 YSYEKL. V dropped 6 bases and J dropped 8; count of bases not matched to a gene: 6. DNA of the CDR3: TGCGCCAGCAGTCTCGGACAGGGAGATTCACCCCTCCACTTT. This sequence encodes CASSLGQGDSPLHF.

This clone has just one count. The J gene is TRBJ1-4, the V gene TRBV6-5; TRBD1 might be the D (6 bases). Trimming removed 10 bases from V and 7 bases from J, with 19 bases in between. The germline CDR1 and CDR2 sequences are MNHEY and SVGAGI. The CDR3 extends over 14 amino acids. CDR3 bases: TGTGCCACCTCAAATGAGGGGGTAGGTGAAAAACTGTTTTTT. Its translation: CATSNEGVGEKLFF.